This TCR beta chain was recovered during a study of blood T cell repertoires in COVID-19. Whole-study context: The study drew acute and convalescent COVID-19 samples from the United States, Italy and Spain. PBMCs, B-cell-depleted T cells, or T cells were the source of the cDNA or gDNA that made up the material.

Original analysis: Amplified reference gene primers provided the basis for estimating nucleated cell counts. TCRdb's table, derived via immunoSEQ multiplex PCR, lists solely in-frame clones and lacks some. V, J and clone size derive from that table, while D and trimming were established from the DNA sequence. The sample lists some 190,000 clones; roughly 91% were seen once. V lost 5 bases to trimming and J lost 4 bases, with 8 bases between them. The CDR3 consists of 12 residues. The sequenced sample consisted of peripheral blood. The TCR was taken from a human donor in a cohort sampled during active COVID-19. This sequence joins TRBV12-3 or TRBV12-4 and TRBJ1-2, with D unresolved. The CDR3: CASSRGTYGYTF. The CDR3 DNA follows: TGTGCCAGCAGTAGAGGCACCTATGGCTACACCTTC.